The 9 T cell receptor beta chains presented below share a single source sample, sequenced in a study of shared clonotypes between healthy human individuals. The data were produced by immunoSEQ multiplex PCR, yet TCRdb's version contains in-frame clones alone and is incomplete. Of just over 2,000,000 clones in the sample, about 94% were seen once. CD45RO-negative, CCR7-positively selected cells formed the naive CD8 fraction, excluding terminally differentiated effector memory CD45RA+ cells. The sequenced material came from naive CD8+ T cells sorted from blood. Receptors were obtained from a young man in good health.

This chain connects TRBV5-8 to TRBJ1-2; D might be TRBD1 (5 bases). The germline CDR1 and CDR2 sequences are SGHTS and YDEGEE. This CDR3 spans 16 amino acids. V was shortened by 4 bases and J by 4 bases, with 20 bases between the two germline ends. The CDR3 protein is CASSAPTAPKTYGYTF. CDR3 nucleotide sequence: TGTGCCAGCAGCGCCCCGACAGCCCCAAAAACCTATGGCTACACCTTC.

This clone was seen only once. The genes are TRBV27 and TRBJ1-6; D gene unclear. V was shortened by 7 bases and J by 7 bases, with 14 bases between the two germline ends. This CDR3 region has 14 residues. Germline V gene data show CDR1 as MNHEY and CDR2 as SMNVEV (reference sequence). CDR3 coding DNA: TGTGCCAGCACACCGATGGGCGGGAATTCACCCCTCCACTTT. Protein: CASTPMGGNSPLHF.

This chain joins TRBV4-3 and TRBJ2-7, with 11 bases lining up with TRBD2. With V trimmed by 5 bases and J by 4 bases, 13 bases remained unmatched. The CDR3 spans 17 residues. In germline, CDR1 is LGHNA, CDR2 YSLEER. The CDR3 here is CASSSKALAGAVYEQYF. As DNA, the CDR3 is TGCGCCAGCAGCTCGAAGGCACTAGCGGGAGCGGTGTACGAGCAGTACTTC.

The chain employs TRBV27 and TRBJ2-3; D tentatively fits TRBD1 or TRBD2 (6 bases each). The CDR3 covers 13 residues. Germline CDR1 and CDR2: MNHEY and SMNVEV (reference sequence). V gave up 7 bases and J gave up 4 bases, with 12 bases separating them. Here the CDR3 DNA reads TGTGCCAGCATCGGGGGCCATTCAGATACGCAGTATTTT. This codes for CASIGGHSDTQYF.

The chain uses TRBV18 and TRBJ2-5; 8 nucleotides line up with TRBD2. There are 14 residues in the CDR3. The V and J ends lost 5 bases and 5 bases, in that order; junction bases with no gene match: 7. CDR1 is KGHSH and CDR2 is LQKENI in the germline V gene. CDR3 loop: CASSDPGGPETQYF. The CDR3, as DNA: TGTGCCAGCTCAGATCCGGGAGGGCCGGAGACCCAGTACTTC.

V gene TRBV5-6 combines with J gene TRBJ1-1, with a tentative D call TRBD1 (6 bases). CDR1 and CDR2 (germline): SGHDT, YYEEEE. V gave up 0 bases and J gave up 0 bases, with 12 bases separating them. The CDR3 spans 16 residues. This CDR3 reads CASSLAGGWMNTEAFF. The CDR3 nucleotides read TGTGCCAGCAGCTTGGCGGGGGGCTGGATGAACACTGAAGCTTTCTTT.

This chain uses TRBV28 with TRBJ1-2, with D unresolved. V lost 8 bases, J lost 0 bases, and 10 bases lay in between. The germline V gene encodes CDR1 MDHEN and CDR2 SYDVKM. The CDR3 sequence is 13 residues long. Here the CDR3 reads CASRDRSNYGYTF. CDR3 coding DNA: TGTGCCAGCCGCGACCGGTCTAACTATGGCTACACCTTC.

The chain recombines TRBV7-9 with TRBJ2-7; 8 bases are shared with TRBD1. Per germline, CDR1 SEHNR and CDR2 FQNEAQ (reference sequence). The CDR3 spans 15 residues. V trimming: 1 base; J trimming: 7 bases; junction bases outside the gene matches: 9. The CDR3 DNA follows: TGTGCCAGCAGCTTAGTGGTTCAGGGGGCGCGGGAGCAGTACTTC. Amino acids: CASSLVVQGAREQYF.

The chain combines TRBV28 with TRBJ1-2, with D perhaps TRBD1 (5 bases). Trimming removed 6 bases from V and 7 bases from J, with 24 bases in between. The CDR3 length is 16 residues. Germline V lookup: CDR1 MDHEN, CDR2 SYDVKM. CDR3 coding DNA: TGTGCCAGCAGCCTCCTGGAGCAGGGATTTTTGGGTGGCTACACCTTC. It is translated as CASSLLEQGFLGGYTF.